This record covers a single TCR beta chain. Its matching antigen is unknown. This specimen belongs to a study of identical twins. General study points: Researchers reported excess low generation probability among twin-shared out-of-frame alpha sequences. Fewer insertions characterized abundant cord blood beta clonotypes, whereas memory repertoires showed none.

A single record per CDR3 protein comes from TCRdb applying MiXCR to the 5' RACE reads. The profile shows roughly 250,000 distinct CDR3 sequences, roughly 7% of them singletons. The data also belong to a second study, concerning yellow fever vaccine responses in identical twins.

The sequenced material came from memory (CD45RO+) T cells sorted from blood. The receptor's source is a woman under 30 in good health.

CDR3 sequence: CASTEGSSSPLHF. The CDR3, as DNA: TGTGCCAGCACGGAGGGCTCTAGTTCACCCCTCCACTTT. This chain uses TRBV28 with TRBJ1-6; D not resolved. This CDR3 comprises 13 residues. The germline CDR1 and CDR2 sequences are MDHEN and SYDVKM. V was clipped by 7 bases and J by 9 bases, with 13 bases between them.